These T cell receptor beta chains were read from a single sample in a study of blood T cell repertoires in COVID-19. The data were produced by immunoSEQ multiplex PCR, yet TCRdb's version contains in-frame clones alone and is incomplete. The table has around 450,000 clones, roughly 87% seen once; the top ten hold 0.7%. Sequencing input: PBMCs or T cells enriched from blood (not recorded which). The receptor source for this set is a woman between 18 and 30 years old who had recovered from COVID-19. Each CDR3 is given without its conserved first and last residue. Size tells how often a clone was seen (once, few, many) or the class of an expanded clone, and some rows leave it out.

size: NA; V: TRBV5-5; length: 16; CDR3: ASSPLPLREERNQPQH
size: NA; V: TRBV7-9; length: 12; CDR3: ASRDRHLNTEAF
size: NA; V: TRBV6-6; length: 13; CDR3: ASSPRGQPLYGYT
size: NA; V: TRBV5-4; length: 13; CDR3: ASSLASGEGNEQF
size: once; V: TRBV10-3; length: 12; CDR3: AISGGLGYNEQF
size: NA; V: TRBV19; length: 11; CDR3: ASSGGTGYGYT
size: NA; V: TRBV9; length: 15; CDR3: ASSVGWGLAAQETQY
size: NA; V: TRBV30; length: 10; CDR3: AWSVLRQRQY
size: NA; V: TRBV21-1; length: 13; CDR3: ASTTRRAENSPLH
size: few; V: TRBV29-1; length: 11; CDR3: SASGKGTDTQY
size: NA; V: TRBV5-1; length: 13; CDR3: ASSFGFALGDTQY
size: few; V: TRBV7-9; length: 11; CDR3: ASSPGVGYGYT
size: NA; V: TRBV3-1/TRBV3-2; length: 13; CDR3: ASSQDLTYSYEQY
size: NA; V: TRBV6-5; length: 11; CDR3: ASSSLSGVEAF
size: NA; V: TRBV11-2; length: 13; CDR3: ASSLGDSLIYEQY
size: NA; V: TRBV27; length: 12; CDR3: ASSWGGSNYGYT
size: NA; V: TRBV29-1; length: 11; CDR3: SVDVRGDTEAF
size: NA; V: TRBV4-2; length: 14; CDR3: ASSHEEGAPYNEQF
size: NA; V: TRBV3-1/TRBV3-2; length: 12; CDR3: ASSPRGGAYEQY
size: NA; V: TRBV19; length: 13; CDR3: ASSIRRGNTGELF
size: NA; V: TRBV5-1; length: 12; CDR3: ASSWDSPNSPLH
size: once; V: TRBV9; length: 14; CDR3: ASSPRLAQKGDTQY
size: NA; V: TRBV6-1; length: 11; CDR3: ASSEPPRRGYT
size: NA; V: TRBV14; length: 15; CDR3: ASSLTGLGFSTDTQY
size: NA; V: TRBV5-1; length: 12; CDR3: ASSVSTGGGEAF
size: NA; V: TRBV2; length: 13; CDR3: ASRGSGTAYQPQH
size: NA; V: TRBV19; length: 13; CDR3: ASSIEGSSNQPQH
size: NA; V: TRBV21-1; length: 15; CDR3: ASTIKRRGYSNQPQH
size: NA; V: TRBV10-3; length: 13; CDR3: ATTHKRGGTDTQY
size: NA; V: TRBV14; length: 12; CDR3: ASSQDNSLYGYT
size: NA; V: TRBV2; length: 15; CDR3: ASSQLGGGGSPGELF
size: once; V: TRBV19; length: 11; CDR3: ASSIRTAYGYT
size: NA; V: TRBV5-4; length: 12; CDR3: ASTIDRVNTEAF
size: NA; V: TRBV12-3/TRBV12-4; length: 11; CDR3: ASSLYSKEGAN
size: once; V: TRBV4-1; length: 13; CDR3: ASSQDQGRDTEAF
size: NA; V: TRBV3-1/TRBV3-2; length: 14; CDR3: ASSRLAGGPYNEQF
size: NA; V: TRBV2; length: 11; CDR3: ARRDRGDYGYT
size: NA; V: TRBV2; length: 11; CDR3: ASSGNSNQPQH
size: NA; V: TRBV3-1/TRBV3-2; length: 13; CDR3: ASSQDLGENTEAF
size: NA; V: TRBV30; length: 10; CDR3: ALKGVVGELF
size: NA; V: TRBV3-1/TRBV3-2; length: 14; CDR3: ASSQGAVGSGNTIY
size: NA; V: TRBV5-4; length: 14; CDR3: ASSSQWRGANYGYT